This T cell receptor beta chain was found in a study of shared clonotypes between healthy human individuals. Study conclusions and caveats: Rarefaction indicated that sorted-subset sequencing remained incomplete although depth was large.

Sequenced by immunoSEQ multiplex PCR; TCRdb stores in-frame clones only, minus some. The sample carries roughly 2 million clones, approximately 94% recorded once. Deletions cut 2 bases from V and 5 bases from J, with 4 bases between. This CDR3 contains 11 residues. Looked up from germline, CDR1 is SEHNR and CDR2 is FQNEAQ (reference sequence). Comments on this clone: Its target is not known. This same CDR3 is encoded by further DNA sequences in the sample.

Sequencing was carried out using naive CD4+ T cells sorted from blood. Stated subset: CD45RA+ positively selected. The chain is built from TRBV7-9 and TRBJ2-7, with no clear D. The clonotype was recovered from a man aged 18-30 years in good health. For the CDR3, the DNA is TGTGCCAGCAGCTTACTGCACGAGCAGTACTTC. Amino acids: CASSLLHEQYF.